Below are 19 T cell receptor beta chains sequenced from a single sample in a study of tumor and adjacent non-tumor tissue in lung cancer. A modified ARM-PCR protocol with three rounds of nested PCR amplified TCRbeta. Each CDR3 protein is one row after TCRdb ran MiXCR on the multiplex PCR reads. The table records about 86,000 distinct CDR3 sequences, 76% of them present only once. The template was RNA from unsorted bulk tissue. Distant lung tissue was collected more than 3 cm away from the tumor edge. The sequenced sample consisted of distant non-tumor lung tissue. These receptors were collected from a woman in her 50s with non-small cell lung cancer.

Details on this clonotype: Germline is not matched at one junction end, which may reflect a read error. V usage is TRBV4-1 and J usage is TRBJ2-3; D not certain. The germline V gene encodes CDR1 MGHRA and CDR2 YSYEKL. The CDR3 has 15 amino acids. CDR3 coding DNA: TGCGCCAGCTGCCAAGATGTCACGAGGACAGATACGCAGTATTTT. Residues: CASCQDVTRTDTQYF.

With regard to this clonotype: The junction departs from germline at one end; a sequencing error may be responsible. This sequence joins TRBV6-5 and TRBJ2-1; D might be TRBD2 (6 bases). The CDR3 totals 16 residues. Germline assignment: CDR1 MNHEY and CDR2 SVGAGI. The CDR3: CASSIIGSKTYNEHFF. The CDR3 region has the DNA TGTGCCAGCAGTATTATCGGGAGTAAGACCTACAATGAGCACTTCTTT.

About this clonotype itself: Mismatch with germline at one junction end may stem from a read error. J is TRBJ2-2 and V is TRBV12-3 or TRBV12-4; maybe TRBD1 (6 bases). The CDR3 covers 16 residues. The CDR3 DNA is TGTGCCAGCAGTTTAGGGGCAGGGACAAACACCGGGGAGATGTTCTTT. Protein: CASSLGAGTNTGEMFF.

Remarks on this clonotype: Germline and junction disagree at one end, which may indicate a read error. The V gene is TRBV6-4, the J gene TRBJ1-5, with D possibly being TRBD1 (6 bases). The CDR3 covers 15 residues. CDR1 MRHNA and CDR2 SNTAGT come from the germline V gene. DNA of the CDR3: TGCACCAGCAGTGACGTTGGGGGCAGCAATCAGCCCCAGCATTTT. Amino acid sequence: CTSSDVGGSNQPQHF.

Turning to this clonotype: No conserved phenylalanine or tryptophan is present at the end of the CDR3, so a read error is the likely explanation. The rearrangement uses TRBV11-2 and TRBJ1-5; D perhaps matches TRBD1 (5 bases). Germline V gives CDR1 SGHAT, CDR2 FQNNGV. The CDR3 is made up of 13 amino acids. V lost 1 base, J lost 6 bases, and 7 bases lay in between. The CDR3 protein is CASSLGRGQPQHY. Written as DNA, the CDR3 is TGTGCCAGCAGCTTAGGAAGGGGTCAGCCCCAGCATTAT.

Remarks on this clonotype: A junction boundary mismatches the germline segment, possibly from a read error. This chain joins TRBV10-3 and TRBJ1-1; D uncertain. In germline, CDR1 is ENHRY, CDR2 SYGVKD. This CDR3 has 12 residues. The CDR3, as DNA: TGTGCCATCAGCGAGACACAAGCTGAGGCTTTCTTT. Its protein product is CAISETQAEAFF.

The rearrangement links TRBV6-2 or TRBV6-3 to TRBJ2-7; no firm D call. Germline lookup yields CDR1 MNHEY and CDR2 SVGEGT. V lost 5 bases and J 9 bases, leaving 20 bases between the germline ends. The CDR3 runs 14 residues. The chain's CDR3 is CASSHDKATSVQYF. The DNA of the CDR3 is TGTGCCAGCAGTCACGATAAGGCGACCTCTGTGCAGTACTTC.

The chain carries TRBV29-1 and TRBJ2-7; possibly TRBD1 or TRBD2 for D (5 bases each). There are 15 residues in the CDR3. V lost 3 bases to trimming and J lost 4 bases, with 19 bases between them. Germline V gene data show CDR1 as SQVTM and CDR2 as ANQGSEA. The CDR3 nucleotides read TGCAGCGTTGATTTATCGGAATTTGGGACGTACGAGCAGTACTTC. Amino acid sequence: CSVDLSEFGTYEQYF.

Concerning this clonotype: One junction end disagrees with the germline gene, perhaps due to a read error. J is TRBJ1-5 and V is TRBV4-1; D not resolved. In germline, CDR1 is MGHRA, CDR2 YSYEKL. The CDR3 has 15 amino acids. In DNA form, the CDR3 reads TGCGCCAGCAGCCAAGTTCCAGGTAGCAATCATCCCCAGCATTTT. Its protein is CASSQVPGSNHPQHF.

This sequence joins TRBV6-2 or TRBV6-3 and TRBJ2-3; D unclear. Deletions cut 5 bases from V and 5 bases from J, with 11 bases between. Germline values: CDR1 MNHEY, CDR2 SVGEGT. The CDR3 has 13 amino acids. For the CDR3, the DNA is TGTGCCAGCAGTATACAAGGCGTAGATACGCAGTATTTT. Translation: CASSIQGVDTQYF.

A single count supports this clonotype. The junction differs from germline at one of its ends, possibly a read error. The gene calls are TRBV4-2 and TRBJ2-6; D uncertain. The CDR3 consists of 17 residues. From germline, CDR1 is LGHNA and CDR2 YNFKEQ. CDR3 nucleotides: TGTGCCAGTAGCCACGGCAGTGGAACCTCTGGGGCCAACGTCCTGACTTTC. It is translated as CASSHGSGTSGANVLTF.

The rearrangement uses TRBV10-3 and TRBJ2-7; 9 bases align to TRBD1. Germline V gene lookup returns CDR1 ENHRY and CDR2 SYGVKD. Trimming at V came to 11 bases and at J to 7 bases, leaving 12 bases not matched to a gene. The CDR3 sequence is 13 residues long. The CDR3 region is CASRDRDPWEQYF. The CDR3 DNA reads TGTGCCTCCCGGGACAGGGACCCCTGGGAGCAGTACTTC.

About this clonotype: A read error is likely, as this CDR3 ends without the conserved phenylalanine or tryptophan. The CDR3 loop is CASSPTDTAYEQYY. Written as DNA, the CDR3 is TGTGCCAGCAGCCCGACGGACACTGCTTACGAGCAGTACTAC. The J gene is TRBJ2-7, the V gene TRBV11-2, with D perhaps TRBD1 (5 bases). The CDR3 runs 14 residues. Germline assignment: CDR1 SGHAT and CDR2 FQNNGV. V lost 5 bases to trimming and J lost 4 bases, with 15 bases between them.

This clonotype occurred a few times. The chain has TRBV5-1 and TRBJ2-5; TRBD2 matches 7 bases. Germline assignment: CDR1 SGHRS and CDR2 YFSETQ. The V segment lost 4 bases and the J segment 5 bases; nucleotides outside the gene matches: 14. The CDR3 runs to 16 residues. The CDR3 DNA sequence: TGCGCCAGCAGCCCTAACCCGACTGGCGGGGGTGAGACCCAGTACTTC. This encodes CASSPNPTGGGETQYF.

To note about this clonotype: As the CDR3 is not closed by the conserved phenylalanine or tryptophan, this likely results from a read error. V gene TRBV11-2 combines with J gene TRBJ2-2; a possible D gene is TRBD1 (6 bases). The CDR3 loop spans 15 amino acids. CDR1 is SGHAT and CDR2 is FQNNGV in the germline V gene. The CDR3 DNA reads as TGTACCAGCAGCTTGGCCAGGGGAATGTCCGGGGAGCTGTTTCTT. This gives the protein CTSSLARGMSGELFL.

A word on this clonotype: Being one base from a much bigger clone, this may be a read error. The rearrangement uses TRBV20-1 and TRBJ2-7, with D possibly TRBD1 on 6 matching bases. The CDR3 spans 11 residues. Germline V lookup: CDR1 DFQATT, CDR2 SNEGSKA (reference sequence). The germline V and J ends were trimmed by 7 bases and 2 bases, with 9 bases remaining between them. CDR3 sequence (DNA): TGCAGTGTTAGGGACACCTACGAGCAGTACTTC. It codes for CSVRDTYEQYF.

This clonotype has more than one count but fewer than ten. The chain couples TRBV20-1 to TRBJ1-5, with D unresolved. In germline, CDR1 is DFQATT, CDR2 SNEGSKA (reference sequence). The CDR3 is 15 residues long. The V and J ends lost 0 bases and 4 bases respectively, with 13 bases between them. CDR3 in amino acids: CSARDGEGVNQPQHF. The CDR3 nucleotides are TGCAGTGCTAGAGATGGTGAGGGAGTGAATCAGCCCCAGCATTTT.

Remarks on this clonotype: The junction shows a germline mismatch at one end, possibly a read error. The chain combines TRBV24-1 with TRBJ2-5, with 9 bases identical to TRBD1. Germline V gene sequence: CDR1 KGHDR, CDR2 SFDVKD. This CDR3 has 15 residues. The CDR3: CTTSDTDRGHETHYF. The CDR3 DNA reads as TGTACCACCAGTGATACGGACAGGGGCCATGAGACCCACTACTTC.

As to this clonotype: One end of the junction varies from germline; a read error may be responsible. The genes are TRBV12-3 or TRBV12-4 and TRBJ2-4, with D possibly matching TRBD2 (5 bases). This CDR3 has 15 amino acids. This CDR3 is CANSLGAVGGAPIHF. The CDR3 bases are TGTGCCAACAGTTTAGGAGCGGTAGGCGGTGCGCCAATTCACTTC.